This TCR beta chain was documented in a study of CD4 T cells in relation to SARS-CoV-2 and coronaviruses. Overall study results and limits: In around three fifths of donors, memory CD4+ clonotypes crossrecognized SARS-CoV-2 and at least one common cold coronavirus spike.

Comment on this clone: Its matching antigen is unknown.

Deep TCR-beta sequencing used DNA from uncultured naive and memory CD4+ T cells. The table came from immunoSEQ multiplex PCR; TCRdb's copy has only in-frame clones and leaves some out. The sample shows some 65,000 clones, more than 75% of them seen only once. CD4+ T cells from unexposed donors were obtained before the COVID-19 pandemic (2011-2018). Germline lookup yields CDR1 SEHNR and CDR2 FQNEAQ (reference sequence). The CDR3 spans 14 residues. Trimming left V 1 base short and J 3 bases short, with 9 bases between. The TCR originated in a human donor in good health. The rearrangement links TRBV7-9 to TRBJ1-1; unclear D gene. The sample taken for sequencing was memory CD4+ T cells from PBMCs. CDR3 protein: CASSLDWADTEAFF. The CDR3 nucleotides are TGTGCCAGCAGCTTAGATTGGGCTGACACTGAAGCTTTCTTT.